Listed below are T cell receptor beta chains from one sample, sequenced in a study of T cell repertoires in cytomegalovirus infection. The antigens of these receptors remain unknown. TCRdb independently ran MiXCR on the reads; one entry per CDR3 protein. The repertoire holds a few hundred thousand distinct CDR3 sequences, 25% to 35% seen once, with 20% in the top ten. Material: cultured PBMCs, obtained from culture after CMV antigen stimulation. These receptors all come from a human donor in good health (CMV status not recorded). Some clones in this sample may be carry-over from other donors' samples. Both conserved end residues are part of each CDR3. A D gene is named only where the DNA matches it firmly. Clone size is not always given. Where it is, it says once, few, many or a class for expanded clones.

J gene: TRBJ2-7
V gene: TRBV28
D gene: .
clone size: few
CDR3 protein: CASSFPRGRRAYEQYF
CDR3 DNA: TGTGCCAGCAGTTTTCCGCGGGGCCGGCGGGCCTACGAGCAGTACTTC

J gene: TRBJ2-3
V gene: TRBV4-2
D gene: .
clone size: few
CDR3 protein: CASSGPGATDTQYF
CDR3 DNA: TGTGCCAGCTCTGGCCCAGGGGCCACAGATACGCAGTATTTT

J gene: TRBJ2-5
V gene: TRBV7-2
D gene: TRBD2
clone size: .
CDR3 protein: CASSLGLAGGLRETQYF
CDR3 DNA: TGTGCCAGCAGCCTAGGACTAGCGGGGGGGCTTCGGGAGACCCAGTACTTC

J gene: TRBJ2-3
V gene: TRBV19
D gene: .
clone size: few
CDR3 protein: CASNDRPTSTDTQYF
CDR3 DNA: TGTGCCAGTAACGACAGGCCTACAAGCACAGATACGCAGTATTTT

J gene: TRBJ2-3
V gene: TRBV6-1
D gene: TRBD1
clone size: few
CDR3 protein: CAVGDRGGGDTQYF
CDR3 DNA: TGTGCCGTAGGGGACAGGGGCGGGGGAGATACGCAGTATTTT

J gene: TRBJ2-7
V gene: TRBV7-6
D gene: .
clone size: .
CDR3 protein: CASTRRSGTGGYEQYF
CDR3 DNA: TGTGCCAGCACTCGACGGTCCGGAACGGGTGGCTACGAGCAGTACTTC

J gene: TRBJ2-1
V gene: TRBV7-8
D gene: TRBD2
clone size: many
CDR3 protein: CASSLATSGGTLYNEQFF
CDR3 DNA: TGTGCCAGCAGCTTAGCGACTAGCGGGGGGACACTTTACAATGAGCAGTTCTTC

J gene: TRBJ2-1
V gene: TRBV11-3
D gene: .
clone size: .
CDR3 protein: CASSLGWQGSYNEQFF
CDR3 DNA: TGTGCCAGCAGCTTAGGGTGGCAGGGCTCCTACAATGAGCAGTTCTTC

J gene: TRBJ1-6
V gene: TRBV19
D gene: .
clone size: .
CDR3 protein: CASSTLRGNNSPLHF
CDR3 DNA: TGTGCCAGTTCGACCCTTCGGGGTAATAATTCACCCCTCCACTTT

J gene: TRBJ2-7
V gene: TRBV14
D gene: TRBD1
clone size: .
CDR3 protein: CASSHGQGPSYEQYF
CDR3 DNA: TGTGCCAGCAGCCACGGACAGGGGCCCAGCTACGAGCAGTACTTC

J gene: TRBJ1-5
V gene: TRBV7-6
D gene: TRBD1
clone size: many
CDR3 protein: CASSETGQGSNQPQHF
CDR3 DNA: TGTGCCAGCAGCGAAACGGGACAGGGAAGCAATCAGCCCCAGCATTTT

J gene: TRBJ2-2
V gene: TRBV12-3/TRBV12-4
D gene: .
clone size: .
CDR3 protein: CASSPALRGTGELFF
CDR3 DNA: TGTGCCAGCAGCCCCGCACTCAGGGGCACCGGGGAGCTGTTTTTT

J gene: TRBJ2-1
V gene: TRBV12-3/TRBV12-4
D gene: .
clone size: .
CDR3 protein: CASCLSTGYNEQFF
CDR3 DNA: TGTGCCAGCTGCCTCTCGACCGGGTACAATGAGCAGTTCTTC

J gene: TRBJ1-2
V gene: TRBV6-8
D gene: .
clone size: .
CDR3 protein: CTSSRTDGYGYTF
CDR3 DNA: TGTACCAGCTCGCGGACTGATGGCTATGGCTACACCTTC

J gene: TRBJ2-7
V gene: TRBV7-2
D gene: .
clone size: .
CDR3 protein: CASSLGSAGRNYEQYF
CDR3 DNA: TGTGCCAGCAGCTTAGGATCCGCGGGACGGAATTACGAGCAGTACTTC

J gene: TRBJ1-1
V gene: TRBV19
D gene: .
clone size: .
CDR3 protein: CASRFPGQNTEAFF
CDR3 DNA: TGTGCCAGTAGGTTTCCCGGACAGAACACTGAAGCTTTCTTT

J gene: TRBJ2-7
V gene: TRBV29-1
D gene: TRBD1
clone size: few
CDR3 protein: CSVDGQVAYEQYF
CDR3 DNA: TGCAGCGTTGACGGACAGGTTGCCTACGAGCAGTACTTC

J gene: TRBJ1-2
V gene: TRBV18
D gene: TRBD1
clone size: .
CDR3 protein: CASSPLGQGAANYGYTF
CDR3 DNA: TGTGCCAGCTCACCACTCGGACAGGGGGCAGCTAACTATGGCTACACCTTC

J gene: TRBJ1-5
V gene: TRBV28
D gene: .
clone size: few
CDR3 protein: CASSPTTYDSRKDQPQHF
CDR3 DNA: TGTGCCAGCAGTCCAACGACCTACGACAGCAGAAAGGATCAGCCCCAGCATTTT

J gene: TRBJ1-5
V gene: TRBV10-1
D gene: TRBD1
clone size: few
CDR3 protein: CASKDGTAYYSNQPQHF
CDR3 DNA: TGCGCCAGCAAGGACGGGACAGCCTATTATAGCAATCAGCCCCAGCATTTT

J gene: TRBJ1-5
V gene: TRBV6-5
D gene: .
clone size: .
CDR3 protein: CASRLSGHSNQPQHF
CDR3 DNA: TGTGCCAGCAGGTTGTCAGGTCATAGCAATCAGCCCCAGCATTTT

J gene: TRBJ2-3
V gene: TRBV12-3/TRBV12-4
D gene: .
clone size: .
CDR3 protein: CASRQQGSTDTQYF
CDR3 DNA: TGTGCCAGCAGACAGCAGGGGAGCACAGATACGCAGTATTTT

J gene: TRBJ2-5
V gene: TRBV20-1
D gene: TRBD2
clone size: once
CDR3 protein: CSASVVGGRAVWVETQYF
CDR3 DNA: TGCAGTGCTAGTGTGGTTGGTGGGAGGGCGGTCTGGGTTGAGACCCAGTACTTC

J gene: TRBJ2-1
V gene: TRBV7-6
D gene: TRBD2
clone size: few
CDR3 protein: CASSLATPGTREYNEQFF
CDR3 DNA: TGTGCCAGCAGCTTAGCGACACCCGGGACTAGAGAATACAATGAGCAGTTCTTC

J gene: TRBJ2-3
V gene: TRBV7-2
D gene: TRBD1
clone size: many
CDR3 protein: CASSLTGQGTDTQYF
CDR3 DNA: TGTGCCAGCAGCTTAACTGGACAGGGTACAGATACGCAGTATTTT

J gene: TRBJ2-7
V gene: TRBV7-8
D gene: .
clone size: .
CDR3 protein: CASSPGKGRVHEQYF
CDR3 DNA: TGTGCCAGCAGCCCGGGCAAGGGCAGGGTCCACGAGCAGTACTTC

J gene: TRBJ2-5
V gene: TRBV12-3/TRBV12-4
D gene: .
clone size: .
CDR3 protein: CASSLGSRADETQYF
CDR3 DNA: TGTGCCAGCAGTTTAGGATCTAGGGCGGACGAGACCCAGTACTTC

J gene: TRBJ1-1
V gene: TRBV20-1
D gene: .
clone size: .
CDR3 protein: CSAREGSDTEAFF
CDR3 DNA: TGCAGTGCTAGAGAGGGCTCGGACACTGAAGCTTTCTTT

J gene: TRBJ2-3
V gene: TRBV7-9
D gene: .
clone size: few
CDR3 protein: CASSPENPDTQYF
CDR3 DNA: TGTGCCAGCAGCCCGGAGAACCCAGATACGCAGTATTTT

J gene: TRBJ1-4
V gene: TRBV2
D gene: .
clone size: many
CDR3 protein: CASSRTDLNEKLFF
CDR3 DNA: TGTGCCAGCAGTCGGACAGACCTTAATGAAAAACTGTTTTTT

J gene: TRBJ1-3
V gene: TRBV7-2
D gene: .
clone size: .
CDR3 protein: CASSGTSGNTIYF
CDR3 DNA: TGTGCCAGCAGCGGGACCTCTGGAAACACCATATATTTT

J gene: TRBJ2-1
V gene: TRBV27
D gene: TRBD2
clone size: .
CDR3 protein: CASSLRGLAGSHEQFF
CDR3 DNA: TGTGCCAGCAGTTTACGAGGACTAGCGGGATCGCATGAGCAGTTCTTC

J gene: TRBJ2-1
V gene: TRBV7-2
D gene: .
clone size: .
CDR3 protein: CASSLERASYNEQFF
CDR3 DNA: TGTGCCAGCAGCCTTGAGCGGGCCTCCTACAATGAGCAGTTCTTC

J gene: TRBJ1-4
V gene: TRBV20-1
D gene: .
clone size: .
CDR3 protein: CSARDGGNNEKLFF
CDR3 DNA: TGCAGTGCTAGAGACGGGGGTAATAATGAAAAACTGTTTTTT

J gene: TRBJ1-2
V gene: TRBV7-4
D gene: .
clone size: .
CDR3 protein: CASSLAPGPNYGYTF
CDR3 DNA: TGTGCCAGCAGCTTAGCGCCCGGGCCTAACTATGGCTACACCTTC

J gene: TRBJ1-1
V gene: TRBV6-1
D gene: .
clone size: .
CDR3 protein: CASSYNRVGTEAFF
CDR3 DNA: TGTGCCAGCAGTTACAACAGGGTGGGCACTGAAGCTTTCTTT

J gene: TRBJ2-1
V gene: TRBV7-3
D gene: TRBD2
clone size: .
CDR3 protein: CASSQGLVSYNEQFF
CDR3 DNA: TGTGCCAGCAGCCAGGGACTAGTCTCCTACAATGAGCAGTTCTTC

J gene: TRBJ2-5
V gene: TRBV20-1
D gene: TRBD2
clone size: .
CDR3 protein: CSARPSGRAEETQYF
CDR3 DNA: TGCAGTGCTAGACCGAGCGGGAGGGCCGAGGAGACCCAGTACTTC

J gene: TRBJ1-4
V gene: TRBV7-6
D gene: .
clone size: many
CDR3 protein: CASSESRGVTNEKLFF
CDR3 DNA: TGTGCCAGCAGCGAAAGTCGGGGGGTTACTAATGAAAAACTGTTTTTT

J gene: TRBJ2-7
V gene: TRBV30
D gene: .
clone size: .
CDR3 protein: CAWSPTTGSEQYF
CDR3 DNA: TGTGCCTGGAGTCCAACAACGGGGAGCGAGCAGTACTTC

J gene: TRBJ2-5
V gene: TRBV7-3
D gene: TRBD1
clone size: .
CDR3 protein: CASSATGVPQETQYF
CDR3 DNA: TGTGCCAGCAGCGCGACAGGGGTTCCCCAAGAGACCCAGTACTTC

J gene: TRBJ2-7
V gene: TRBV5-1
D gene: TRBD2
clone size: .
CDR3 protein: CASSLGSSGAAGEQYF
CDR3 DNA: TGCGCCAGCAGCTTGGGGTCTAGCGGGGCGGCTGGCGAGCAGTACTTC